The sequence of this TCR beta chain was determined in a study of T cell changes during pregnancy in multiple sclerosis (dated by TCRdb to between 2019 and 2020). Context from the whole study: The study examined how the T cell repertoire changed over the course of pregnancy in women with multiple sclerosis.

The germline V gene yields SGHRS for CDR1 and YFSETQ for CDR2. V lost 0 bases and J lost 7 bases, and the count of bases not matched to a germline gene is 6. Reading from cysteine to phenylalanine, the CDR3 counts 16 amino acids. The sequence is cut down to CDR3 DNA, 48 bases in frame from base 1. Preparation of the library involved the immunoSEQ multiplex PCR assay. TCRdb obtained this table from immuneACCESS and retained in-frame rearrangements with V and J assigned. These tables miss some clones; where compared with another copy, unresolved V genes account for less than half of the shortfall, and the remainder is unexplained. This sample gives around 57,000 clones in total; roughly 93% of them show up just once. The ten largest clones capture 1% to 1.5% of the sample. Points on this clone: Its antigen is currently not known. Base qualities are not provided; no much larger clone lies one nucleotide away.

Recombination joined TRBV5-1 with TRBJ1-6; TRBD1 fits 8 bases in the junction. This clonotype was obtained from a female donor with multiple sclerosis, enrolled in a pregnancy study. The material was peripheral blood, obtained in the second trimester of pregnancy. The CDR3 protein: CASSLGQGSWNSPLHF. The sequenced DNA is TGCGCCAGCAGCTTGGGACAGGGGAGTTGGAATTCACCCCTCCACTTT.